The 3 T cell receptor beta chains below come from one sample, sequenced in a study of cytomegalovirus exposure and HLA in healthy donors. PCR primers comprised 60 Vbeta and 13 Jbeta primers. Clones were sequenced by immunoSEQ multiplex PCR, and TCRdb holds only the in-frame ones, with some missing. The repertoire has about 55,000 clones, around four fifths of them found once; the top ten carry around 1.6%. Sequencing was carried out using PBMCs. The receptors were gathered from a man aged 25-45 years in good health and CMV-seronegative.

The chain joins TRBV27 to TRBJ2-7; TRBD2 is a possible D gene (6 bases). The length of the CDR3 is 13 residues. V lost 5 bases and J lost 6, with 14 bases in between. Germline-derived CDR1 and CDR2 are MNHEY and SMNVEV (reference sequence). This CDR3 is CASSGRDWTEQYF. The CDR3 DNA reads TGTGCCAGCAGTGGCCGGGACTGGACCGAGCAGTACTTC.

The DNA of the CDR3 is TGTGCCAGTAGGACGCCGGGACAGGAAGCTTTCTTT. It encodes CASRTPGQEAFF. The rearrangement uses TRBV19 and TRBJ1-1, with TRBD1 matching over 7 bases. Per the germline V gene, CDR1 is LNHDA and CDR2 is SQIVND (reference sequence). The CDR3 consists of 12 residues. J gave up 8 bases and V 6 bases, and 6 bases lay outside the gene matches.

The chain is built from TRBV19 and TRBJ1-2; 8 bases align to TRBD1. The CDR3 spans 18 residues. CDR1 and CDR2 from the germline V gene are LNHDA and SQIVND (reference sequence). The V gene end was trimmed by 4 bases and the J gene end by 0 bases; junction bases not matched to a gene: 13. DNA for the CDR3: TGTGCCAGTAGTACGCTCGGGCAGGGGGCCGGGCCTAACTATGGCTACACCTTC. Protein: CASSTLGQGAGPNYGYTF.